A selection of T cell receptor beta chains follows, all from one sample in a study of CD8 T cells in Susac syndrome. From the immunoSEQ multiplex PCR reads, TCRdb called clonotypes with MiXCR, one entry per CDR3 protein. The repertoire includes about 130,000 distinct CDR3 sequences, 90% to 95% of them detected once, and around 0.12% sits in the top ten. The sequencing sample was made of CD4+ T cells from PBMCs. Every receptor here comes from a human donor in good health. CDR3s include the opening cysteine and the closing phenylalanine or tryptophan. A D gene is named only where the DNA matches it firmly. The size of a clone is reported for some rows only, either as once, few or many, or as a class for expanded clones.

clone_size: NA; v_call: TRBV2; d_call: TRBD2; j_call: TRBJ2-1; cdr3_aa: CARVPRGAGGGNEQFF; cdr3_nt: TGTGCCAGAGTTCCAAGGGGTGCGGGAGGAGGCAATGAGCAGTTCTTC
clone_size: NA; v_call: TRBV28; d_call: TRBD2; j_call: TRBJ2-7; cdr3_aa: CASRRLTSGVYEQYF; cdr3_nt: TGTGCCAGCAGACGACTGACTAGCGGCGTCTACGAGCAGTACTTC
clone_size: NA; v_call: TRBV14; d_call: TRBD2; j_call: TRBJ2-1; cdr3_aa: CASSHYGGRSYNEQFF; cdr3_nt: TGTGCCAGCAGCCATTACGGCGGGAGGTCCTACAATGAGCAGTTCTTC
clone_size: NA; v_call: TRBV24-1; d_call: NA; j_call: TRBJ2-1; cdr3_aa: CATSDPSAYSYNEQFF; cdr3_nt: TGTGCCACCAGTGACCCGAGCGCTTACTCCTACAATGAGCAGTTCTTC
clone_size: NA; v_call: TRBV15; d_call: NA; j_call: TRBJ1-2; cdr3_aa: CATSRDRANNYGYTF; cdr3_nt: TGTGCCACCAGCAGAGATCGTGCCAATAACTATGGCTACACCTTC
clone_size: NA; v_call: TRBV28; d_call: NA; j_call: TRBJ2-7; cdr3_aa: CASSGPSVLYEQYF; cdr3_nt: TGTGCCAGCAGTGGCCCTAGCGTGCTTTACGAGCAGTACTTC
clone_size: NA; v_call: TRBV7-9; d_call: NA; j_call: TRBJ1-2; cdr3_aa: CASSLLPADYGYTF; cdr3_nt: TGTGCCAGCAGCTTACTACCGGCCGACTATGGCTACACCTTC
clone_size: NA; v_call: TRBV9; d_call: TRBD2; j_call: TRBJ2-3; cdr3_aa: CASSPLRGSSTDTQYF; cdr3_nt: TGTGCCAGCAGCCCCCTTCGCGGGAGTAGCACAGATACGCAGTATTTT
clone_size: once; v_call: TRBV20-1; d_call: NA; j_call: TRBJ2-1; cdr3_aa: CSGPRDITNEQFF; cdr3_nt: TGCAGTGGTCCCCGGGACATCACCAATGAGCAGTTCTTC
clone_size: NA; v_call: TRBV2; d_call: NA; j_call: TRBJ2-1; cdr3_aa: CASSESPGEDEQFF; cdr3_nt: TGTGCCAGCAGTGAATCCCCAGGAGAGGATGAGCAGTTCTTC
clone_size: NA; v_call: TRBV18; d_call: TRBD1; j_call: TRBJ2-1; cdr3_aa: CASSPRGRGEQFF; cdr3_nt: TGTGCCAGCTCTCCCAGGGGGCGCGGTGAGCAGTTCTTC
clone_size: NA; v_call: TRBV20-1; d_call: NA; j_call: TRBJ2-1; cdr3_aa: CSARKLADYNEQFF; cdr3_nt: TGCAGTGCTAGAAAGCTAGCTGACTACAATGAGCAGTTCTTC
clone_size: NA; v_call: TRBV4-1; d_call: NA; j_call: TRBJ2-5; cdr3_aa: CASSQGGVRETQYF; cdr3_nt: TGCGCCAGCAGCCAAGGGGGGGTACGAGAGACCCAGTACTTC
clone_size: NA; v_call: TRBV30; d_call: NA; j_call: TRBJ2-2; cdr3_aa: CAWSVGGAAGELFF; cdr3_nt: TGTGCCTGGAGTGTGGGAGGAGCCGCCGGGGAGCTGTTTTTT
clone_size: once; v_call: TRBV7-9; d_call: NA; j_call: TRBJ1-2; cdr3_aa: CASSVQGFGYTF; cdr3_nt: TGTGCCAGCAGCGTACAGGGATTTGGCTACACCTTC
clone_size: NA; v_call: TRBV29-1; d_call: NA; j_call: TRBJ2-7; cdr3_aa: CSVVLHAVTYEQYF; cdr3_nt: TGCAGCGTTGTTCTCCACGCGGTTACCTACGAGCAGTACTTC
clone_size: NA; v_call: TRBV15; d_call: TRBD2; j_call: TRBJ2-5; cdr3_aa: CATSRDRSSGISTQYF; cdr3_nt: TGTGCCACCAGCAGAGATCGGTCTAGCGGAATATCGACCCAGTACTTC
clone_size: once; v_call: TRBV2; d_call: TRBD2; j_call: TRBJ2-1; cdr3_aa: CASSDTLRLAGLNEQFF; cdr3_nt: TGTGCCAGCAGTGACACCCTCCGACTAGCGGGGCTCAATGAGCAGTTCTTC
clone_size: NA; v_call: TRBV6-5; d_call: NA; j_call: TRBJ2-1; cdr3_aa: CASSYSSRRSYNEQFF; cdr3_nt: TGTGCCAGCAGTTACTCGAGTCGGCGCTCCTACAATGAGCAGTTCTTC
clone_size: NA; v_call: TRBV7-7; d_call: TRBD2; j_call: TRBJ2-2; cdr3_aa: CASSLRASGTGELFF; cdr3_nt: TGTGCCAGCAGCCTAAGGGCTAGCGGAACCGGGGAGCTGTTTTTT
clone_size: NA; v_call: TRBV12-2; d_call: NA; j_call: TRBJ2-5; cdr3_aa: CASRYQETQYF; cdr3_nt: TGTGCAAGTCGCTACCAAGAGACCCAGTACTTC
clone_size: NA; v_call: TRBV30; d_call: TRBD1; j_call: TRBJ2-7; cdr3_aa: CAWMGQGIDYEQYF; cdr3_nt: TGTGCCTGGATGGGACAGGGGATAGACTACGAGCAGTACTTC
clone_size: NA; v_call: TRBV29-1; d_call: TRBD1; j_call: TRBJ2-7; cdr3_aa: CSVGDSLYEQYF; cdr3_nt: TGCAGCGTTGGGGACAGTCTCTACGAGCAGTACTTC
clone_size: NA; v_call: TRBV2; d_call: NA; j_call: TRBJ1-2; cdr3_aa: CASMTDYHYGYTF; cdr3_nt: TGTGCCAGCATGACAGATTACCACTATGGCTACACCTTC
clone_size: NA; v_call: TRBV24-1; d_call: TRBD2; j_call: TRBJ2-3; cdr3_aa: CATSEAGGPDTQYF; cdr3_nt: TGTGCCACCAGTGAGGCGGGAGGCCCAGATACGCAGTATTTT
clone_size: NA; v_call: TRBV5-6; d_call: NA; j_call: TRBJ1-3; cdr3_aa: CASSPRAGTSSGNTIYF; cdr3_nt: TGTGCCAGCAGCCCGAGGGCCGGAACGTCCTCTGGAAACACCATATATTTT
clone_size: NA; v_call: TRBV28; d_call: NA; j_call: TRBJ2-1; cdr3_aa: CASSSPSSSALSDEQFF; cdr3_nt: TGTGCCAGCAGTAGCCCGTCGTCTAGCGCTCTGAGTGATGAGCAGTTCTTC
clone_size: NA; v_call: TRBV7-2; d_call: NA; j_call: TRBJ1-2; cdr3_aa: CASSPRKAGYYGYTF; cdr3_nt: TGTGCCAGCAGCCCCCGTAAGGCAGGGTACTATGGCTACACCTTC
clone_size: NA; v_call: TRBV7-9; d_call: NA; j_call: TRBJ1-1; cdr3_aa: CASSPEGGTRAFF; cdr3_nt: TGTGCCAGCAGCCCCGAAGGGGGGACACGGGCTTTCTTT
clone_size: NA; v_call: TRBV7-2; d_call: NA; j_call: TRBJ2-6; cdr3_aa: CASSPGLGVVGTGANVLTF; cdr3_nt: TGTGCCAGCAGCCCTGGTCTCGGCGTCGTGGGGACTGGGGCCAACGTCCTGACTTTC
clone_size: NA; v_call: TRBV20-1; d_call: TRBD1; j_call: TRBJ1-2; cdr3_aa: CSAAGGTGKYGYTF; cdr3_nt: TGCAGTGCCGCGGGCGGGACAGGGAAGTATGGCTACACCTTC
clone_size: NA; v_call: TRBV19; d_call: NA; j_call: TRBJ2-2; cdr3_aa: CASSIPGGENTGELFF; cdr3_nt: TGTGCCAGTAGTATCCCAGGAGGCGAGAACACCGGGGAGCTGTTTTTT
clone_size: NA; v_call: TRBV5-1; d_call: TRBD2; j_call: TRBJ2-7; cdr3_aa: CASSWTSGSPYEQYF; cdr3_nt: TGCGCCAGCAGCTGGACTAGCGGGAGTCCCTACGAGCAGTACTTC
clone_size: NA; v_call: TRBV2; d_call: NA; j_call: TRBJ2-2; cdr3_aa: CACRGVTGELFF; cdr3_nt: TGTGCCTGCAGGGGCGTCACCGGGGAGCTGTTTTTT
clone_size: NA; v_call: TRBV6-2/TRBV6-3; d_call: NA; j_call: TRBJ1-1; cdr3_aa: CASSDPGGVRTEAFF; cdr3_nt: TGTGCCAGCAGTGATCCCGGAGGAGTTCGAACTGAAGCTTTCTTT
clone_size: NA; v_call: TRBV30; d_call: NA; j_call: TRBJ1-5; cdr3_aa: CAWSVPNNQPQHF; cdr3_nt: TGTGCCTGGAGTGTACCTAACAATCAGCCCCAGCATTTT
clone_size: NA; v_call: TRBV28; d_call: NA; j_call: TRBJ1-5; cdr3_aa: CASGRDGNQPQHF; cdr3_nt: TGTGCCAGCGGCCGCGACGGTAATCAGCCCCAGCATTTT
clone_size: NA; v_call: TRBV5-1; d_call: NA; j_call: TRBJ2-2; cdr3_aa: CASSSVLGGAGELFF; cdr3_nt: TGCGCCAGCAGCTCAGTTCTGGGGGGCGCCGGGGAGCTGTTTTTT
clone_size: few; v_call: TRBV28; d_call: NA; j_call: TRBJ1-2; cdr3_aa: CASSLGQGYGYTF; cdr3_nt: TGTGCCAGCAGTTTGGGGCAGGGCTATGGCTACACCTTC
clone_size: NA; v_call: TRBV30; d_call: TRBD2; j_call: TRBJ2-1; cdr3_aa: CAWSTFGTNKYNEQFF; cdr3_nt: TGTGCCTGGAGTACCTTCGGGACTAACAAATACAATGAGCAGTTCTTC
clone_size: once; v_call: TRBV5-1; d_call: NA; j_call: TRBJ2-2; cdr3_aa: CASSQTGNTGELFF; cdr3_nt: TGCGCCAGCAGCCAGACAGGGAACACCGGGGAGCTGTTTTTT
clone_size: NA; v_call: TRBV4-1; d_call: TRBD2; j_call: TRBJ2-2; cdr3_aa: CASSPSGRMGTGELFF; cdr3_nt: TGCGCCAGCAGCCCTAGCGGGAGGATGGGTACCGGGGAGCTGTTTTTT